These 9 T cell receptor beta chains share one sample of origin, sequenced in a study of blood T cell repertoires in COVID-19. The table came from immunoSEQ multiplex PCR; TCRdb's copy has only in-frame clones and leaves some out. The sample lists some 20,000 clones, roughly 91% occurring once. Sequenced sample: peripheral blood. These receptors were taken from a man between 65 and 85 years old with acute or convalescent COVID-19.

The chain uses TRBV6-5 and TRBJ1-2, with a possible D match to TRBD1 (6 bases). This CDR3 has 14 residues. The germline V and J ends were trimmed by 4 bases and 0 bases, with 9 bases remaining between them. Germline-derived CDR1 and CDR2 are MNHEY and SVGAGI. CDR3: CASSSGASNYGYTF. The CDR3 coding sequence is TGTGCCAGCAGTTCAGGGGCCTCTAACTATGGCTACACCTTC.

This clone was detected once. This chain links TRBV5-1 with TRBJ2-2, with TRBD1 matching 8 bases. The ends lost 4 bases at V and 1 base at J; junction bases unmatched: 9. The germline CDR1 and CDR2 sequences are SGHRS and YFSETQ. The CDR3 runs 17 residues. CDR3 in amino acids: CASSPGAGGLNTGELFF. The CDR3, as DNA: TGCGCCAGCAGCCCGGGGGCAGGGGGCCTGAACACCGGGGAGCTGTTTTTT.

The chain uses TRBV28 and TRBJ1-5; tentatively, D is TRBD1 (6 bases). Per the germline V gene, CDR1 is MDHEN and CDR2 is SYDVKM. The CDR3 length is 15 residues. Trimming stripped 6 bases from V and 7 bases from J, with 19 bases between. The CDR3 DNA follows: TGTGCCAGCAGCCAAGGGGGGGGCAAGGGACAGCCCCAGCATTTT. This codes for CASSQGGGKGQPQHF. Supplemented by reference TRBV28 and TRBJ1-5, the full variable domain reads DVKVTQSSRYLVKRTGEKVFLECVQDMDHENMFWYRQDPGLGLRLIYFSYDVKMKEKGDIPEGYSVSREKKERFSLILESASTNQTSMYLCASSQGGGKGQPQHFGDGTRLSIL.

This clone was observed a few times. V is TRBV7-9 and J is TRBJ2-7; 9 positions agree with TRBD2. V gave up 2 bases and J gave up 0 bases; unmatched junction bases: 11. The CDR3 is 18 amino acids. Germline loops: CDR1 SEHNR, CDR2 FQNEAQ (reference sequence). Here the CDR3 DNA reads TGTGCCAGCAGCTTAACGACTAGCGGCCTAATAAACTCCTACGAGCAGTACTTC. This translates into CASSLTTSGLINSYEQYF.

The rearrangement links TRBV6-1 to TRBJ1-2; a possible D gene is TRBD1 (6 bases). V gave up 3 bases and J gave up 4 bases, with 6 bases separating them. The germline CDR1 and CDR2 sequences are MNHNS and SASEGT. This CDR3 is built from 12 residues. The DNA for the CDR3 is TGTGCCAGCAGTGACAGGGGCTATGGCTACACCTTC. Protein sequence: CASSDRGYGYTF.

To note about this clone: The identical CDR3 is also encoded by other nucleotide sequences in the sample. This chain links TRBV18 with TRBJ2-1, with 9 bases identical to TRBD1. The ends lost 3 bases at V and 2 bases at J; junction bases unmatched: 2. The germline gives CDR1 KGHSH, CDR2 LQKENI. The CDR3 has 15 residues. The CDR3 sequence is CASSPRQGAYNEQFF. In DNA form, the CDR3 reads TGTGCCAGCTCACCCCGACAGGGGGCCTACAATGAGCAGTTCTTC.

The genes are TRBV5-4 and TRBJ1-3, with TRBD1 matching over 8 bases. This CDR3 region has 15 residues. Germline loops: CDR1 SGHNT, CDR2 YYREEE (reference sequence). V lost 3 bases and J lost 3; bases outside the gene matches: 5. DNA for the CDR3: TGTGCCAGCAGCTCGACAGGGGCATATGGAAACACCATATATTTT. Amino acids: CASSSTGAYGNTIYF.

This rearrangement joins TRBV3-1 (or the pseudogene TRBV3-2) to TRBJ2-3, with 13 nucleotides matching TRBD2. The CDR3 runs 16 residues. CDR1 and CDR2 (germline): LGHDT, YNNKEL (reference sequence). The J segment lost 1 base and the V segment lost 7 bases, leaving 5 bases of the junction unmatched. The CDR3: CASKLAGGPGTDTQYF. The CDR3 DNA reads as TGTGCCAGCAAACTAGCGGGAGGGCCGGGCACAGATACGCAGTATTTT.

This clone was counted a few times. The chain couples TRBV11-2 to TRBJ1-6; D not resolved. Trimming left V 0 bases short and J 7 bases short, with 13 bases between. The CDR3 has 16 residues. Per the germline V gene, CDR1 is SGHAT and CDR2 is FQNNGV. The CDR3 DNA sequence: TGTGCCAGCAGCTTAGATATGGCATCGATCAATTCACCCCTCCACTTT. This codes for CASSLDMASINSPLHF.